This T cell receptor beta chain came from a study of blood T cell repertoires in COVID-19. Study-wide background: There were acute and convalescent COVID-19 samples, and they came from the United States, Italy and Spain. PBMCs, B-cell-depleted T cells, or T cells were the source of the cDNA or gDNA that made up the material.

Grouping used clinical history reported by participants in a survey and questionnaire. Source study methods: Quantification of nucleated cells was approximated via reference gene primer amplification. Method: immunoSEQ multiplex PCR; TCRdb's copy keeps in-frame clones and lacks some. That table furnishes V, J and clone size, whereas the DNA furnished D and trimming. This table holds around 140,000 clones, about 80% found once. The germline V gene has CDR1 MNHNY and CDR2 SVGAGI (reference sequence). V was cut by 6 bases and J by 4 bases, with 22 bases left in between. The CDR3 contains 16 residues. The sequence was obtained from a man in his forties with acute COVID-19. V gene TRBV6-6 combines with J gene TRBJ2-7; maybe TRBD2 (7 bases). The source material was PBMCs or T cells enriched from blood (not recorded which). The CDR3 protein is CASRGGLSGSGYEQYF. The CDR3 DNA reads as TGTGCCAGCAGAGGGGGACTATCGGGAAGCGGGTACGAGCAGTACTTC.